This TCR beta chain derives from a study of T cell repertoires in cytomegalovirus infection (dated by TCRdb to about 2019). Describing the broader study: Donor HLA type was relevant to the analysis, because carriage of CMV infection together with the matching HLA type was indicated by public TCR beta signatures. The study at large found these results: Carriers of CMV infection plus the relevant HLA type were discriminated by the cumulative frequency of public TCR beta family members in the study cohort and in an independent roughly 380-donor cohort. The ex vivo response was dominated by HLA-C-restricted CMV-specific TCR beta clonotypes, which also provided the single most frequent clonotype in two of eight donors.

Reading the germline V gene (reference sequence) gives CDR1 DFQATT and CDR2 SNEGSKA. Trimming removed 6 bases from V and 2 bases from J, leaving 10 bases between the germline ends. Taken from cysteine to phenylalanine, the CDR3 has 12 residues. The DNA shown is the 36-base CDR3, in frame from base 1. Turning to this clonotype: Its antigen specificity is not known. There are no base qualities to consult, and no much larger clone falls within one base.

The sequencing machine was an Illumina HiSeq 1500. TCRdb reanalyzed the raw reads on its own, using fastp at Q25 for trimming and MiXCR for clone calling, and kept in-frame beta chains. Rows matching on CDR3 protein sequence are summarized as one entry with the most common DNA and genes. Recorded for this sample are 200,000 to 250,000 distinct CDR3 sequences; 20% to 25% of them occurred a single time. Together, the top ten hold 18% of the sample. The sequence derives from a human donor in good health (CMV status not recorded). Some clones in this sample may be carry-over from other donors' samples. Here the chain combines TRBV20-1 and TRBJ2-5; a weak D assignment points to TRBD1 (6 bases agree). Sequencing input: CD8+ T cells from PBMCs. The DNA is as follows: TGCAGTGCGCACAGGGCACAAGAGACCCAGTACTTC. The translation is CSAHRAQETQYF.